This entry lists 4 T cell receptor beta chains sequenced from one sample in a study of blood T cell repertoires in COVID-19. Sequencing was performed with immunoSEQ multiplex PCR; in TCRdb, only in-frame clones are kept and a portion is missing. This sample yields about 170,000 clones, of which about nine tenths are seen a single time; more than 3% belongs to the top ten. Specimen: peripheral blood. Every receptor here comes from a man aged 65 to 85 with acute or convalescent COVID-19.

The rearrangement joins TRBV5-1 to TRBJ2-3, with 8 bases matching TRBD1. This CDR3 has 14 amino acids. Germline CDR1 is SGHRS and CDR2 is YFSETQ. V trimming: 4 bases; J trimming: 6 bases; junction bases outside the gene matches: 7. CDR3: CASSGQGGMDTQYF. CDR3 nucleotides: TGCGCCAGCAGCGGACAGGGAGGCATGGATACGCAGTATTTT.

In this sample, this clone turned up once. This chain uses TRBV11-2 with TRBJ1-1; D remains ambiguous. The V and J ends lost 4 bases and 1 base respectively, with 13 bases between them. Germline CDR1 is SGHAT and CDR2 is FQNNGV. CDR3 length equals 15 residues. Here the CDR3 DNA reads TGTGCCAGCAGCTCGCCAAGGTCGGGGAACACTGAAGCTTTCTTT. Translating gives CASSSPRSGNTEAFF.

V usage is TRBV2 and J usage is TRBJ2-3, with 8 bases matching TRBD1. V shed 5 bases and J 2 bases; nucleotides not matched to a gene: 6. Germline loops: CDR1 SNHLY, CDR2 FYNNEI. The CDR3 is 15 residues long. The CDR3, as DNA: TGTGCCAGCAGTTCGGACAGGGCCTCCACAGATACGCAGTATTTT. As protein: CASSSDRASTDTQYF.

The gene calls are TRBV20-1 and TRBJ2-3; TRBD2 aligns across 11 bases. The J segment lost 5 bases and the V segment lost 3 bases, leaving 7 bases of the junction unmatched. Per the germline V gene, CDR1 is DFQATT and CDR2 is SNEGSKA (reference sequence). CDR3 length: 15 amino acids. CDR3 sequence (DNA): TGCAGTGCTAGTAAGGGGCTAGCGGGAGGAGATACGCAGTATTTT. This codes for CSASKGLAGGDTQYF.